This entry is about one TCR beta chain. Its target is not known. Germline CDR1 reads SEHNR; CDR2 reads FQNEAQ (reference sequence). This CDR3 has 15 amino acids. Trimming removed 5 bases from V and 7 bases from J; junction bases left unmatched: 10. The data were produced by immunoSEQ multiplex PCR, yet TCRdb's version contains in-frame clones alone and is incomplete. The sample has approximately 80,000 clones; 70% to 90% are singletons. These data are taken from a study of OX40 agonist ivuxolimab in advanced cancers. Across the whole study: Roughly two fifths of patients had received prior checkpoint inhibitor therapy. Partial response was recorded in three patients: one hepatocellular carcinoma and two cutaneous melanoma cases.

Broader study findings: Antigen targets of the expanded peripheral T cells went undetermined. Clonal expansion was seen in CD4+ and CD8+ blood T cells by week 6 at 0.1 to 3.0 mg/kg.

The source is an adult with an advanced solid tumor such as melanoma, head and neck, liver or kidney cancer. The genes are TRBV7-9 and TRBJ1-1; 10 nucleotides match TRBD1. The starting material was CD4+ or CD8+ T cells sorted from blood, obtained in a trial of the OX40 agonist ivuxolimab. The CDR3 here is CASSDRQGARGEAFF. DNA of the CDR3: TGTGCCAGCAGCGACCGACAGGGGGCCAGGGGTGAAGCTTTCTTT. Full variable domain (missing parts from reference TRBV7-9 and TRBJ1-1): DTGVSQNPRHKITKRGQNVTFRCDPISEHNRLYWYRQTLGQGPEFLTYFQNEAQLEKSRLLSDRFSAERPKGSFSTLEIQRTEQGDSAMYLCASSDRQGARGEAFFGQGTRLTVV.